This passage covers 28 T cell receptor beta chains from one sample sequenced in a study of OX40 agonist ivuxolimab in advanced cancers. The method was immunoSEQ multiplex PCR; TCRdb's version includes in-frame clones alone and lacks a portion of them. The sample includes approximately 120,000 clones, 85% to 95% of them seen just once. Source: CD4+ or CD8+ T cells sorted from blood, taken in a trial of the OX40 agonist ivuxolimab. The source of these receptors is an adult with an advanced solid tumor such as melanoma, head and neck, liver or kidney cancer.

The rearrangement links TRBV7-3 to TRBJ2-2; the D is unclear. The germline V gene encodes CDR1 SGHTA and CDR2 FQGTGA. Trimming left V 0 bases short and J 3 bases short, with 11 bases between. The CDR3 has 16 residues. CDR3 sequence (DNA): TGTGCCAGCAGCTTAACCCCCTCCGCCTACACCGGGGAGCTGTTTTTT. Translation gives CASSLTPSAYTGELFF.

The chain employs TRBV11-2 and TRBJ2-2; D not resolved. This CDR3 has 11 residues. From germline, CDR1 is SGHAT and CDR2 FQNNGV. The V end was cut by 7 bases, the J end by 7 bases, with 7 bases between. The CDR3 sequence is CASTLGGELFF. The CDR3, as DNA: TGTGCCAGCACCCTCGGCGGGGAGCTGTTTTTT.

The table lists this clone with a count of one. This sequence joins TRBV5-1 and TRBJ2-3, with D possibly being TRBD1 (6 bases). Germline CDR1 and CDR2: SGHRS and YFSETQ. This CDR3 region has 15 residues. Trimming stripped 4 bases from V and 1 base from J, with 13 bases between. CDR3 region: CASSLLQGGTDTQYF. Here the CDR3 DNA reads TGCGCCAGCAGCCTACTACAGGGTGGCACAGATACGCAGTATTTT.

The CDR3 DNA reads TGCGCCAGCAGCGGGGACAATGCCTACGAGCAGTACTTC. This sequence encodes CASSGDNAYEQYF. This chain connects TRBV5-1 to TRBJ2-7; a possible D gene is TRBD1 (6 bases). Germline CDR1 reads SGHRS; CDR2 reads YFSETQ. Trimming stripped 4 bases from V and 2 bases from J, with 10 bases between. The CDR3 runs to 13 residues.

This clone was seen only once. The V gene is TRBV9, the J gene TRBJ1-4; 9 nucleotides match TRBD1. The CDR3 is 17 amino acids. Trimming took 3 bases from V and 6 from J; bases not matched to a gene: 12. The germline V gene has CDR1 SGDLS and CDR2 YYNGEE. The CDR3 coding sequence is TGTGCCAGCAGCGGGTTACATCCGGGACAGGGTTATGAAAAACTGTTTTTT. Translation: CASSGLHPGQGYEKLFF. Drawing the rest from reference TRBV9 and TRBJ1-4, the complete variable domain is DSGVTQTPKHLITATGQRVTLRCSPRSGDLSVYWYQQSLDQGLQFLIQYYNGEERAKGNILERFSAQQFPDLHSELNLSSLELGDSALYFCASSGLHPGQGYEKLFFGSGTQLSVL.

The CDR3 DNA sequence: TGTGCCAGCTCACCGAGGGACGGGAACACTGAAGCTTTCTTT. Protein product: CASSPRDGNTEAFF. V gene TRBV18 combines with J gene TRBJ1-1; TRBD1 might be the D (5 bases). The germline V gene has CDR1 KGHSH and CDR2 LQKENI. The CDR3 runs to 14 residues. V was shortened by 3 bases and J by 1 base, with 9 bases between the two germline ends.

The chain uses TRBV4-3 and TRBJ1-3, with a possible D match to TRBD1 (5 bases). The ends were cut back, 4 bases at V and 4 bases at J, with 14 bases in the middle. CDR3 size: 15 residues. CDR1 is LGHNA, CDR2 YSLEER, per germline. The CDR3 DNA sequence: TGCGCCAGCAGCCTCCAGGCAGGGTCCGGAAACACCATATATTTT. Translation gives CASSLQAGSGNTIYF.

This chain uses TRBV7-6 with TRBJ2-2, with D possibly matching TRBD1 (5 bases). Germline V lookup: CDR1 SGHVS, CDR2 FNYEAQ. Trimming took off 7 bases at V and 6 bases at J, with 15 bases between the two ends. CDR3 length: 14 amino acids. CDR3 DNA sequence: TGTGCCAGCACCCGTGACCAGGGTTCCGGGGAGCTGTTTTTT. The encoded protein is CASTRDQGSGELFF. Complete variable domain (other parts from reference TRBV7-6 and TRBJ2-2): GAGVSQSPRYKVTKRGQDVALRCDPISGHVSLYWYRQALGQGPEFLTYFNYEAQQDKSGLPNDRFSAERPEGSISTLTIQRTEQRDSAMYRCASTRDQGSGELFFGEGSRLTVL.

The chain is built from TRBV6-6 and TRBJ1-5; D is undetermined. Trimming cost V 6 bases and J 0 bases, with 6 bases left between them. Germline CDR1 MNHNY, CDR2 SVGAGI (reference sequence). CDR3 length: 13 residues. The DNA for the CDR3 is TGTGCCAGCAGCCGCGATAGCAATCAGCCCCAGCATTTT. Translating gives CASSRDSNQPQHF.

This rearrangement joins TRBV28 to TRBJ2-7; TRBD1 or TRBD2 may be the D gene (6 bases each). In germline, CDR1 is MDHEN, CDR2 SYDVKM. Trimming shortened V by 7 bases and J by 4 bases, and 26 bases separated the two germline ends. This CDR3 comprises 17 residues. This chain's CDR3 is CASIPRGWGQGGYEQYF. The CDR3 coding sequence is TGTGCCAGCATCCCTCGGGGTTGGGGACAAGGAGGGTACGAGCAGTACTTC. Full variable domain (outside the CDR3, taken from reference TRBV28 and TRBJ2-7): DVKVTQSSRYLVKRTGEKVFLECVQDMDHENMFWYRQDPGLGLRLIYFSYDVKMKEKGDIPEGYSVSREKKERFSLILESASTNQTSMYLCASIPRGWGQGGYEQYFGPGTRLTVT.

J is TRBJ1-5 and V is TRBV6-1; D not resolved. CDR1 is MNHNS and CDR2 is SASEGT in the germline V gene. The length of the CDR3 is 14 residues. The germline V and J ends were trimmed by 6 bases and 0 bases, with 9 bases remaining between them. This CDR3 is CASRRTYSNQPQHF. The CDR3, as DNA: TGTGCCAGCAGGAGGACTTATAGCAATCAGCCCCAGCATTTT.

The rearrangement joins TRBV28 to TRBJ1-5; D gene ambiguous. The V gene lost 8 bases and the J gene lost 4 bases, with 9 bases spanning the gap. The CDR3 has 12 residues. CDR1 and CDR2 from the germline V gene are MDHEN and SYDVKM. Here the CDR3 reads CASRRSNQPQHF. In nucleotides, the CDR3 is TGTGCCAGCCGGCGGAGTAATCAGCCCCAGCATTTT. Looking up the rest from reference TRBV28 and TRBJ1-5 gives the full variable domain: DVKVTQSSRYLVKRTGEKVFLECVQDMDHENMFWYRQDPGLGLRLIYFSYDVKMKEKGDIPEGYSVSREKKERFSLILESASTNQTSMYLCASRRSNQPQHFGDGTRLSIL.

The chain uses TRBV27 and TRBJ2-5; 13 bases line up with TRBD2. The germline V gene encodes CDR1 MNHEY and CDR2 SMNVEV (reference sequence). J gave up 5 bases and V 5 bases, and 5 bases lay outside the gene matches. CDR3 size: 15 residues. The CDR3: CASSPWTSGSETQYF. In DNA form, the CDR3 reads TGTGCCAGCAGTCCATGGACTAGCGGGAGTGAGACCCAGTACTTC.

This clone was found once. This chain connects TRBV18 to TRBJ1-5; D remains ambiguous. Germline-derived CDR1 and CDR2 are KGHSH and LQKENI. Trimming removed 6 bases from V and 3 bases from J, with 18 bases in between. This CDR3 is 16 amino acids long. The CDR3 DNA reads TGTGCCAGCTCTCGCACACAAGCCGAAAACAATCAGCCCCAGCATTTT. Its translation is CASSRTQAENNQPQHF.

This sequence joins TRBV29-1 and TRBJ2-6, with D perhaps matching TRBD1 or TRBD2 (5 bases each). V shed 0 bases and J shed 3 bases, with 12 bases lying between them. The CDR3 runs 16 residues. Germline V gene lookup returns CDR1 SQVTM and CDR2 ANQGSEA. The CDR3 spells CSVEDWAGSGANVLTF. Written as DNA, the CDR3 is TGCAGCGTTGAAGATTGGGCAGGGAGTGGGGCCAACGTCCTGACTTTC.

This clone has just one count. CDR3 bases: TGTGCCAGCAGCGCTCGGGACAGGGGATACGAGCAGTACTTC. This encodes CASSARDRGYEQYF. This chain joins TRBV9 and TRBJ2-7, with 10 bases aligning to TRBD1. The V and J ends lost 3 bases and 4 bases, in that order; junction bases with no gene match: 4. Germline values: CDR1 SGDLS, CDR2 YYNGEE. This CDR3 is 14 amino acids long.

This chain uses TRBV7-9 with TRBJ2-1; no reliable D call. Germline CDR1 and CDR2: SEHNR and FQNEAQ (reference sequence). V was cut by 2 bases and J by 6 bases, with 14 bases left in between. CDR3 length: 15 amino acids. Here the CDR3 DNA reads TGTGCCAGCAGCTTACCCTACCGATTGGGCAATGAGCAGTTCTTC. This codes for CASSLPYRLGNEQFF.

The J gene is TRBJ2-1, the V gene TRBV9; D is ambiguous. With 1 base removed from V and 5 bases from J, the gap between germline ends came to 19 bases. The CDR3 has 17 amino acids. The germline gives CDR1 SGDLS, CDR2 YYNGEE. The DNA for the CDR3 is TGTGCCAGCAGCGTATTTCAAACTCCACCAACGAACAATGAGCAGTTCTTC. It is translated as CASSVFQTPPTNNEQFF.

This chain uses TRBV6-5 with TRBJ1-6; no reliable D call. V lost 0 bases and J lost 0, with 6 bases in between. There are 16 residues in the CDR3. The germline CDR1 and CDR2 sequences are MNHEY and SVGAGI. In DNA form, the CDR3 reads TGTGCCAGCAGTTACTCGAAGGCCTCCTATAATTCACCCCTCCACTTT. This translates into CASSYSKASYNSPLHF.

The CDR3 DNA sequence: TGCGCCAGCAGCTTGGGAGGACAGACACCCCCCCTCCACTTT. Protein: CASSLGGQTPPLHF. The chain combines TRBV5-1 with TRBJ1-6; tentative D call: TRBD1 (6 bases). V was shortened by 0 bases and J by 13 bases, with 14 bases between the two germline ends. Germline V gene data show CDR1 as SGHRS and CDR2 as YFSETQ. This CDR3 contains 14 residues.

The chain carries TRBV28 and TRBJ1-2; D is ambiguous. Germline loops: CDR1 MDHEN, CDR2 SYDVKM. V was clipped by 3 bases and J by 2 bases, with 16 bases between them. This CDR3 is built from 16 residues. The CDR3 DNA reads TGTGCCAGCAGTTTCCCCCAACCCCAAGGAAACTATGGCTACACCTTC. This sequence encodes CASSFPQPQGNYGYTF.

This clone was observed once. DNA of the CDR3: TGTGCCAGCAGTTACCGCATCCGGACTAGCGGAAACAATGAGCAGTTCTTC. Its translation is CASSYRIRTSGNNEQFF. The rearrangement joins TRBV27 to TRBJ2-1; 10 positions agree with TRBD2. Germline CDR1 reads MNHEY; CDR2 reads SMNVEV (reference sequence). The CDR3 sequence is 17 residues long. The ends lost 4 bases at V and 5 bases at J; junction bases unmatched: 11.

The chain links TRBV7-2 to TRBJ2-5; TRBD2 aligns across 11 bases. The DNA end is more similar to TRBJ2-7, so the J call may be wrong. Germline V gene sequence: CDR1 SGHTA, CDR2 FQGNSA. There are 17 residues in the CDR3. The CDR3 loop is CASSTGTSGKKPYEQYF. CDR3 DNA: TGTGCCAGCAGCACCGGGACTAGCGGAAAGAAACCCTACGAGCAGTACTTC.

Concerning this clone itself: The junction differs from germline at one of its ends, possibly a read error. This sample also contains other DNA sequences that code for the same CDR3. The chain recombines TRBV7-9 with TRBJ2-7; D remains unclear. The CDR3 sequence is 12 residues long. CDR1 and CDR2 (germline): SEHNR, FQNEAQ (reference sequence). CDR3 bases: TGTGCCAGCAGTTTAGAATCCTACGAGCAGTACTTC. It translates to CASSLESYEQYF. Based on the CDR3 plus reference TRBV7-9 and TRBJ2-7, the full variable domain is DTGVSQNPRHKITKRGQNVTFRCDPISEHNRLYWYRQTLGQGPEFLTYFQNEAQLEKSRLLSDRFSAERPKGSFSTLEIQRTEQGDSAMYLCASSLESYEQYFGPGTRLTVT.

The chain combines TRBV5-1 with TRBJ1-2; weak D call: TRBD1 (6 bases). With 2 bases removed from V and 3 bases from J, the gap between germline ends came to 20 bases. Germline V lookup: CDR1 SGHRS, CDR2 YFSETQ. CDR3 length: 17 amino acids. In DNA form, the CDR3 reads TGCGCCAGCAGCTTAGGAATCACAGGGCTTGGGCACTATGGCTACACCTTC. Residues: CASSLGITGLGHYGYTF.

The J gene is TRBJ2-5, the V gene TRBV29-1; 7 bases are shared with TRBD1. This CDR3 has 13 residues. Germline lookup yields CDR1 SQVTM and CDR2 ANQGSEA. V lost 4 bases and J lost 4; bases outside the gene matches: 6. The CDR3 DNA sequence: TGCAGCGTTGTCACAGGGGCGCCAGAGACCCAGTACTTC. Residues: CSVVTGAPETQYF. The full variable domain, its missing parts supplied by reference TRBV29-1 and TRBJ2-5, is SAVISQKPSRDICQRGTSLTIQCQVDSQVTMMFWYRQQPGQSLTLIATANQGSEATYESGFVIDKFPISRPNLTFSTLTVSNMSPEDSSIYLCSVVTGAPETQYFGPGTRLLVL.

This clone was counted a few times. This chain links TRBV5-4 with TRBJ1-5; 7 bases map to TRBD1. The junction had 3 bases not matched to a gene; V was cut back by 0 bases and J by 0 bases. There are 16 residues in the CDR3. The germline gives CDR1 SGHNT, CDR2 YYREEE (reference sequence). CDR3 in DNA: TGTGCCAGCAGCTTGGGGGACAGCAATAGCAATCAGCCCCAGCATTTT. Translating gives CASSLGDSNSNQPQHF.

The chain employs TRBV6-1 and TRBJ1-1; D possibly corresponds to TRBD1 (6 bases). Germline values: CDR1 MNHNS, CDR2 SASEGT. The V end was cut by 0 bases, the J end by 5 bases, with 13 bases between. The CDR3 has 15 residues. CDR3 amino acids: CASSEAPGHWTEAFF. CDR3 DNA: TGTGCCAGCAGTGAAGCGCCGGGACATTGGACTGAAGCTTTCTTT.